Given below is one T cell receptor (beta chain) in context. This record belongs to a study of blood T cell repertoires in COVID-19. The table came from immunoSEQ multiplex PCR; TCRdb's copy has only in-frame clones and leaves some out. The table shows 300,000 to 350,000 clones, with approximately 89% occurring only once. The CDR3 contains 14 residues. Looked up from germline, CDR1 is LNHDA and CDR2 is SQIVND (reference sequence). V lost 8 bases to trimming and J lost 1 base; unmatched junction nucleotides: 7. This receptor was identified in a woman aged 55 to 70 with COVID-19, enrolled during active disease. This sequence joins TRBV19 and TRBJ1-2; 7 positions agree with TRBD1. Sample: peripheral blood. DNA for the CDR3: TGTGCCAGTCTGCCGAGACAGGGTAACTATGGCTACACCTTC. Translated: CASLPRQGNYGYTF.